The rows below give T cell receptor beta chains drawn from one sample of a study of OX40 agonist ivuxolimab in advanced cancers. Assay used: immunoSEQ multiplex PCR; TCRdb lists only in-frame clones, some missing. In the table there are roughly 49,000 clones, around 84% of which are singletons. The sequenced sample was CD4+ or CD8+ T cells sorted from blood, obtained in a trial of the OX40 agonist ivuxolimab. Every receptor here comes from an adult with an advanced solid tumor such as melanoma, head and neck, liver or kidney cancer. Both conserved end residues are part of each CDR3. The D gene is left open where the match is weak. Clone size is not always given. Where it is, it says once, few, many or a class for expanded clones.

J gene | clone size | D gene | V gene | CDR3 DNA | CDR3 protein
TRBJ2-7 | NA | NA | TRBV5-4 | TGTGCCAGCAGCTCAAGGAGGGGGGACAGCTCCTACGAGCAGTACTTC | CASSSRRGDSSYEQYF
TRBJ2-5 | NA | NA | TRBV7-2 | TGTGCCAGCAGCTTAGGTAGGACGGAGACCCAGTACTTC | CASSLGRTETQYF
TRBJ1-1 | NA | NA | TRBV6-4 | TGTGCCAGCAGTGACTTAGCGGGGAGCACTGAAGCTTTCTTT | CASSDLAGSTEAFF
TRBJ1-2 | NA | NA | TRBV2 | TGTGCCAGCAGTAACAGGGCAGTCAGCTATGGCTACACCTTC | CASSNRAVSYGYTF
TRBJ1-4 | NA | NA | TRBV15 | TGTGCCACCAGCAGCGGGATAACTAATGAAAAACTGTTTTTT | CATSSGITNEKLFF
TRBJ2-2 | NA | NA | TRBV10-3 | TGTGCCATCAGTGAGTCCCGTTTTAACAGAAACACCGGGGAGCTGTTTTTT | CAISESRFNRNTGELFF
TRBJ2-1 | NA | TRBD1 | TRBV9 | TGTGCCAGCAGCGGATGGGACAGGGGGTCATACAATGAGCAGTTCTTC | CASSGWDRGSYNEQFF
TRBJ1-2 | NA | NA | TRBV28 | TGTGCCAGCAGTTTAACGGGGTCTCGTGGCTACACCTTC | CASSLTGSRGYTF
TRBJ2-3 | NA | NA | TRBV9 | TGTGCCAGCAGCGACCGGGGTGCTAGCACAGATACGCAGTATTTT | CASSDRGASTDTQYF
TRBJ1-5 | NA | NA | TRBV7-9 | TGTGCCAGCAGCTTAGGGTGGGCAGGTAGGGATCAGCCCCAGCATTTT | CASSLGWAGRDQPQHF
TRBJ2-3 | NA | NA | TRBV7-2 | TGTGCCAGCACTCTTGGGCGGACAGATACGCAGTATTTT | CASTLGRTDTQYF
TRBJ2-7 | NA | TRBD1 | TRBV6-5 | TGTGCCAGCAGTTATTCCGCCGGGACAGGGGGCTACGAGCAGTACTTC | CASSYSAGTGGYEQYF
TRBJ2-2 | NA | TRBD2 | TRBV5-6 | TGTGCCAGCAGCCCCCAGGGAGCGGGGGACACCGGGGAGCTGTTTTTT | CASSPQGAGDTGELFF
TRBJ2-5 | NA | TRBD2 | TRBV29-1 | TGCAGCGCCGGGGTAGCGGGAGGGGAGACCCAGTACTTC | CSAGVAGGETQYF
TRBJ2-5 | NA | NA | TRBV6-1 | TGTGCCAGCAGTGGGCAGGTGGGGACCCAGTACTTC | CASSGQVGTQYF
TRBJ2-3 | NA | TRBD2 | TRBV4-1 | TGCGCCAGCAGCCAAGGGACTAGTCGAGATACGCAGTATTTT | CASSQGTSRDTQYF
TRBJ1-2 | NA | NA | TRBV7-8 | TGTGCCAGCAGCCTACAATCACAAGCTAACTATGGCTACACCTTC | CASSLQSQANYGYTF
TRBJ2-7 | NA | NA | TRBV10-1 | TGCGCCAGCAGTGAGTCCTCGGAGGCTTGGCAGTACTTC | CASSESSEAWQYF
TRBJ1-1 | NA | NA | TRBV2 | TGTGCCAGCAGTAAGACAATAAACACTGAAGCTTTCTTT | CASSKTINTEAFF
TRBJ1-2 | once | NA | TRBV10-3 | TGTGCCACCGGCGCCGAGGCGACTAAAGGCTACACCTTC | CATGAEATKGYTF
TRBJ1-5 | NA | NA | TRBV28 | TGTGCCAGCAGCCTTCAGGGTAACTATCAGCCCCAGCATTTT | CASSLQGNYQPQHF
TRBJ2-7 | NA | TRBD1 | TRBV7-8 | TGTGCCAGCAGCTTAGTAACAGGGGGCTCCTACGAGCAGTACTTC | CASSLVTGGSYEQYF
TRBJ2-7 | NA | NA | TRBV6-5 | TGTGCCAGCCGTAGATTTGCATGGGACGAGCAGTACTTC | CASRRFAWDEQYF
TRBJ1-2 | NA | TRBD1 | TRBV7-2 | TGTGCCAGCAGCCGGACAGGGGGGACCTCTAACTATGGCTACACCTTC | CASSRTGGTSNYGYTF
TRBJ2-7 | few | NA | TRBV18 | TGTGCCAGCTCACTTTACAGCAAGAATTCCTACGAGCAGTACTTC | CASSLYSKNSYEQYF
TRBJ2-3 | NA | NA | TRBV5-8 | TGTGCCAGCAGCCGACAGTCCACAGATACGCAGTATTTT | CASSRQSTDTQYF
TRBJ2-7 | NA | NA | TRBV4-1 | TGCGCCAGCAGCCAGGTACAAGGCTCCTACGAGCAGTACTTC | CASSQVQGSYEQYF
TRBJ2-3 | NA | NA | TRBV5-1 | TGCGCCAGCAGCTCAGGGGGGACCACAGATACGCAGTATTTT | CASSSGGTTDTQYF
TRBJ1-1 | NA | NA | TRBV6-5 | TGTGCCAGCAGTTACTCGAGGGTCACTGAAGCTTTCTTT | CASSYSRVTEAFF
TRBJ2-5 | NA | NA | TRBV7-2 | TGTGCCAGCAGCAAGGGGGGGGGAGAAGAGACCCAGTACTTC | CASSKGGGEETQYF
TRBJ2-5 | NA | TRBD1 | TRBV7-8 | TGTGCCAGCAGCCCAGGGACAGGCCAAGAGACCCAGTACTTC | CASSPGTGQETQYF
TRBJ2-4 | NA | TRBD2 | TRBV7-2 | TGTGCCAGCAGCAACCCGGGAGGAGGGAAGTTTAGCATTCAGTACTTC | CASSNPGGGKFSIQYF
TRBJ2-2 | NA | NA | TRBV18 | TGTGCCAGCTCAGGGGAAAACACCGGGGAGCTGTTTTTT | CASSGENTGELFF
TRBJ2-1 | once | TRBD1 | TRBV4-1 | TGCGCCAGCAGCCTCTTGACCACAGGGGGCAGTGAGCAGTTCTTC | CASSLLTTGGSEQFF
TRBJ2-5 | NA | NA | TRBV5-1 | TGCGCCAGCAGCTTGGGACGGCGAGAGGGGGAGACCCAGTACTTC | CASSLGRREGETQYF
TRBJ2-1 | once | NA | TRBV2 | TGTGCCAGCAAGGTCGGGGAAGACAATGAGCAGTTCTTC | CASKVGEDNEQFF
TRBJ2-1 | NA | NA | TRBV7-9 | TGTGCCAGCAGCTTAGAGGCGTTAAACAATGAGCAGTTCTTC | CASSLEALNNEQFF
TRBJ2-3 | NA | NA | TRBV5-1 | TGCGCCAGCAGCTTGGCGGGACCGATCACAGATACGCAGTATTTT | CASSLAGPITDTQYF
TRBJ2-5 | NA | NA | TRBV11-2 | TGTGCCAGCAGCTTTGGAGAGACCCAGTACTTC | CASSFGETQYF
TRBJ2-5 | NA | NA | TRBV7-2 | TGTGCCAGCAGCTTAGGGGGGTTACAAGAGACCCAGTACTTC | CASSLGGLQETQYF
TRBJ2-5 | NA | NA | TRBV18 | TGTGCCAGCTCACCAGTAAGGAGGGAAGAGACCCAGTACTTC | CASSPVRREETQYF
TRBJ2-7 | NA | NA | TRBV28 | TGTGCCAGCAGTACGGCGGCGAATTACGAGCAGTACTTC | CASSTAANYEQYF